Listed below are T cell receptor beta chains from one sample, sequenced in a study of cytomegalovirus exposure and HLA in healthy donors. Some clones are missing from TCRdb's copy, which holds only in-frame ones; the method was immunoSEQ multiplex PCR. The data contain 90,000 to 110,000 clones, around 80% of them singletons. Sequenced sample: PBMCs. Receptor source: a man aged 25 to 40 in good health and CMV-seropositive. CDR3s include the opening cysteine and the closing phenylalanine or tryptophan. The D gene is left open where the match is weak. Clone size, where shown, is once, few, many, or a class for clones that have expanded.

size	D	V	J	DNA	CDR3
once	TRBD1	TRBV9	TRBJ1-1	TGTGCCAGCAGCGTTCGAGGGGGCTCGGGGACTGAAGCTTTCTTT	CASSVRGGSGTEAFF
.	TRBD1	TRBV5-5	TRBJ1-5	TGTGCCAGCAGCTTGCTACCCCGGGACAGGGGGCGTAGCAATCAGCCCCAGCATTTT	CASSLLPRDRGRSNQPQHF
.	TRBD1	TRBV7-2	TRBJ1-5	TGTGCCAGCAGCTTAAGAGGGGGCCTCGATCAGCCCCAGCATTTT	CASSLRGGLDQPQHF
.	TRBD1	TRBV5-1	TRBJ1-5	TGCGCCAGCAGCCCTGGTGACAGGGAGGTTTTTGGCAATCAGCCCCAGCATTTT	CASSPGDREVFGNQPQHF
few	TRBD1	TRBV2	TRBJ1-5	TGTGCCAGCAGTGCTTCGGCAGGGGGATTTAGCAATCAGCCCCAGCATTTT	CASSASAGGFSNQPQHF
.	.	TRBV27	TRBJ2-7	TGTGCCAGCCAATTTACCGGGACATCCTCCTACGAGCAGTACTTC	CASQFTGTSSYEQYF
.	TRBD1	TRBV30	TRBJ1-1	TGTGCCTGGAGTATACTGGGCCGACAGGGATATACTGAAGCTTTCTTT	CAWSILGRQGYTEAFF
.	.	TRBV7-9	TRBJ1-3	TGTGCCAGCAGCCATGACAGCCGCTCTGGAAACACCATATATTTT	CASSHDSRSGNTIYF
.	.	TRBV6-1	TRBJ2-6	TGTGCCAGCAGTGAAGACAGCTCTGGGGCCAACGTCCTGACTTTC	CASSEDSSGANVLTF
once	TRBD1	TRBV9	TRBJ2-1	TGTGCCAGCAGCCCCCGGACAGGTAACAATGAGCAGTTCTTC	CASSPRTGNNEQFF
once	.	TRBV4-1	TRBJ2-5	TGCGCCAGCAGCCTACAGCCCGCAGCAGGTTCAGGAGAGACCCAGTACTTC	CASSLQPAAGSGETQYF
few	.	TRBV7-2	TRBJ1-6	TGTGCCAGCAGCTTAGGGTCAGGGAACTTTTCACCCCTCCACTTT	CASSLGSGNFSPLHF
few	TRBD1	TRBV7-8	TRBJ2-5	TGTGCCAGCAGCGCGACAGGGGGACAAGAGACCCAGTACTTC	CASSATGGQETQYF
.	TRBD2	TRBV28	TRBJ2-3	TGTGCCAGCAGTTTTGGCTCAGCGGGGGGGACAGATACGCAGTATTTT	CASSFGSAGGTDTQYF
.	.	TRBV4-2	TRBJ2-7	TGTGCCAGCAGCCGGTCATCGGAAAGCGAGCAGTACTTC	CASSRSSESEQYF
few	.	TRBV29-1	TRBJ1-1	TGCAGCGTCACGGGAGGTCCGATGAACACTGAAGCTTTCTTT	CSVTGGPMNTEAFF
.	.	TRBV2	TRBJ2-2	TGTGCCAGCAGTGAGATGGGGCAGGCGACCGGGGAGCTGTTTTTT	CASSEMGQATGELFF
.	.	TRBV7-9	TRBJ1-3	TGTGCCAGCAGCTTAGGTTACTCTGGAAACACCATATATTTT	CASSLGYSGNTIYF
.	TRBD1	TRBV18	TRBJ1-1	TGTGCCAGCTCACCAGGGACAGGCAACACTGAAGCTTTCTTT	CASSPGTGNTEAFF